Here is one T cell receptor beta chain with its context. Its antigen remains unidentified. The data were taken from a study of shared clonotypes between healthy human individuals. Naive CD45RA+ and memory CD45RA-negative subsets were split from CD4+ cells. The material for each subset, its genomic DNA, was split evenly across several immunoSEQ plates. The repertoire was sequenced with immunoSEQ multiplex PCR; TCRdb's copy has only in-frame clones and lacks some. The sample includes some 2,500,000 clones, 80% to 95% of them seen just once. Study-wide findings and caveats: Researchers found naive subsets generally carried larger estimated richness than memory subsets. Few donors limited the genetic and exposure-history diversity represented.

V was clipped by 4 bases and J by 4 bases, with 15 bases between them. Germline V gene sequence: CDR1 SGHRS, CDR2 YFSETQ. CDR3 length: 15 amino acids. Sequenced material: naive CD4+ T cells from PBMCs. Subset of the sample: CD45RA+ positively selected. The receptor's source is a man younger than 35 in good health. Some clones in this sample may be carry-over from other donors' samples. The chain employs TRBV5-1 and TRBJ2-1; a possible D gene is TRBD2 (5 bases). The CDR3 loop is CASSPAAVAYNEQFF. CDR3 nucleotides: TGCGCCAGCAGCCCCGCGGCGGTAGCGTACAATGAGCAGTTCTTC.